This T cell receptor beta chain was found in a study of T cell changes during pregnancy in multiple sclerosis. This clone was counted once. The data were produced by immunoSEQ multiplex PCR, yet TCRdb's version contains in-frame clones alone and is incomplete. Of 85,000 to 90,000 clones in the sample, approximately 95% are singletons; the top ten hold approximately 1.7%. The starting material was peripheral blood, obtained after pregnancy. The receptor was isolated from a female donor in good health, enrolled as a control in a pregnancy study.

CDR3 coding DNA: TGTGCCAGCAGTCCACGCGGGGGAGACCAGCCCCAGCATTTT. Encoded protein: CASSPRGGDQPQHF. This chain uses TRBV28 with TRBJ1-5, with D possibly TRBD1 on 5 matching bases. Germline values: CDR1 MDHEN, CDR2 SYDVKM. Trimming stripped 5 bases from V and 7 bases from J, with 15 bases between. This CDR3 region has 14 residues.